The 25 T cell receptor beta chains presented below share a single source sample, sequenced in a study of blood T cells in healthy people across ages. Combining a sample-barcoded 5' primer with a J-beta primer mix, a second PCR ran for roughly 7 to 12 cycles. TCRdb recomputed calls from the 5' RACE reads with MiXCR, one row per CDR3 protein. The data show 700,000 to 850,000 distinct CDR3 sequences, with approximately 55% seen just once and 40% to 50% held by the top ten. The sequenced material came from blood. The receptor source for this set is a man older than 75 in good health.

This rearrangement joins TRBV7-2 to TRBJ2-1; TRBD2 aligns across 14 bases. CDR1 and CDR2 (germline): SGHTA, FQGNSA. CDR3 length: 18 residues. The junction had 11 bases not matched to a gene; V was cut back by 3 bases and J by 7 bases. The DNA for the CDR3 is TGTGCCAGCAGCTTCCGGACTAGCGGGAGGTCCGGGGGTAATGAGCAGTTCTTC. Protein sequence: CASSFRTSGRSGGNEQFF.

This clonotype was seen a handful of times. V usage is TRBV6-2 or TRBV6-3 and J usage is TRBJ1-2, with 8 bases matching TRBD1. V dropped 4 bases and J dropped 4; count of bases not matched to a gene: 8. Germline assignment: CDR1 MNHEY and CDR2 SVGEGT. The CDR3 runs to 15 residues. The CDR3 loop reads CASSSDRGHRYGYTF. CDR3 in DNA: TGTGCCAGCAGTTCCGACAGGGGCCACCGCTATGGCTACACCTTC.

The genes are TRBV20-1 and TRBJ1-2; weak D call: TRBD1 (6 bases). Germline V gene sequence: CDR1 DFQATT, CDR2 SNEGSKA (reference sequence). The CDR3 is 14 residues long. Trimming took off 0 bases at V and 5 bases at J, with 13 bases between the two ends. CDR3 nucleotide sequence: TGCAGTGCTAGAGATGCCCCAGGGGCTTATGGCTACACCTTC. It specifies CSARDAPGAYGYTF.

The chain uses TRBV24-1 and TRBJ2-2; D remains unclear. CDR3 length equals 18 residues. Trimming removed 0 bases from V and 1 base from J, with 14 bases in between. Germline CDR1 KGHDR, CDR2 SFDVKD. The CDR3 DNA reads as TGTGCCACCAGTGATTTGCCCCCCTTAGCCGAGAACACCGGGGAGCTGTTTTTT. Its translation: CATSDLPPLAENTGELFF.

The chain employs TRBV5-6 and TRBJ2-5; D unresolved. This CDR3 is 15 amino acids long. The germline gives CDR1 SGHDT, CDR2 YYEEEE. With 4 bases removed from V and 3 bases from J, the gap between germline ends came to 16 bases. Here the CDR3 reads CASSLTRYSEETQYF. The CDR3 bases are TGTGCCAGCAGCCTCACGAGGTACAGCGAAGAGACCCAGTACTTC. Based on the CDR3 plus reference TRBV5-6 and TRBJ2-5, the full variable domain is DAGVTQSPTHLIKTRGQQVTLRCSPKSGHDTVSWYQQALGQGPQFIFQYYEEEERQRGNFPDRFSGHQFPNYSSELNVNALLLGDSALYLCASSLTRYSEETQYFGPGTRLLVL.

The chain links TRBV19 to TRBJ1-4; D not resolved. CDR1 is LNHDA and CDR2 is SQIVND in the germline V gene (reference sequence). The V and J ends lost 6 bases and 2 bases respectively, with 16 bases between them. The CDR3 covers 16 residues. CDR3 in amino acids: CASSLIVEWTNEKLFF. CDR3 DNA sequence: TGTGCCAGTAGCCTTATAGTAGAGTGGACTAATGAAAAACTGTTTTTT.

This clonotype has more than one count but fewer than ten. J is TRBJ2-3 and V is TRBV4-2, with 16 bases lining up with TRBD2. V dropped 5 bases and J dropped 14; count of bases not matched to a gene: 19. This CDR3 is 18 amino acids long. The germline V gene has CDR1 LGHNA and CDR2 YNFKEQ. The CDR3 protein is CASSEGLAGGVFPGYAYF. The CDR3, as DNA: TGTGCCAGCAGCGAGGGACTAGCGGGAGGGGTTTTTCCCGGATACGCGTATTTT.

The CDR3 region has the DNA TGCAGTGCTAGGGTAACCGCAGGGGACAATTCACCCCTCCACTTT. Its translation: CSARVTAGDNSPLHF. The chain combines TRBV20-1 with TRBJ1-6, with D possibly being TRBD1 (6 bases). This CDR3 contains 15 residues. V lost 3 bases and J 7 bases, leaving 16 bases between the germline ends. Germline-derived CDR1 and CDR2 are DFQATT and SNEGSKA (reference sequence).

The chain couples TRBV6-2 or TRBV6-3 to TRBJ2-5, with a weak D call TRBD1 (5 bases). CDR3 size: 17 residues. The germline V and J ends were trimmed by 7 bases and 5 bases, with 26 bases remaining between them. In germline, CDR1 is MNHEY, CDR2 SVGEGT. The CDR3, as DNA: TGTGCCAGCACTCTTAGTCCCGGCAGGGTAACAGTGGAGACCCAGTACTTC. This gives the protein CASTLSPGRVTVETQYF.

The table lists this clonotype with a few counts. The rearrangement uses TRBV20-1 and TRBJ2-5; TRBD2 is a possible D gene (7 bases). Per germline, CDR1 DFQATT and CDR2 SNEGSKA (reference sequence). CDR3 length: 13 amino acids. V was pared by 5 bases and J by 5 bases, with 15 bases between. CDR3 DNA sequence: TGCAGTGCTGTCGGGCCGGGGGGCGAGACCCAGTACTTC. Translation gives CSAVGPGGETQYF.

This clonotype showed up just once. The chain uses TRBV29-1 and TRBJ2-7; maybe TRBD2 (6 bases). V was shortened by 3 bases and J by 9 bases, with 21 bases between the two germline ends. From germline, CDR1 is SQVTM and CDR2 ANQGSEA. The CDR3 has 14 residues. The CDR3 DNA is TGCAGCGTTGAGGGTAGCCGGGAGCCTTACCTGCAGTACTTC. Translation gives CSVEGSREPYLQYF.

This clonotype was seen a few times. The chain has TRBV24-1 and TRBJ2-7; 10 positions agree with TRBD1. Germline CDR1 and CDR2: KGHDR and SFDVKD. The ends lost 4 bases at V and 9 bases at J; junction bases unmatched: 8. The CDR3 consists of 14 residues. CDR3 in amino acids: CATSEPGQGFRQYF. For the CDR3, the DNA is TGTGCCACCAGTGAACCGGGACAGGGGTTTCGGCAGTACTTC.

The J gene is TRBJ1-5, the V gene TRBV5-1; D is undetermined. Trimming stripped 0 bases from V and 7 bases from J, with 14 bases between. The germline CDR1 and CDR2 sequences are SGHRS and YFSETQ. CDR3 length equals 15 residues. The CDR3 loop is CASSLAPDIGQPQHF. The CDR3 nucleotides read TGCGCCAGCAGCTTGGCTCCAGATATTGGGCAGCCCCAGCATTTT.

The rearrangement uses TRBV5-1 and TRBJ2-3, with D maybe TRBD2 (6 bases). Germline loops: CDR1 SGHRS, CDR2 YFSETQ. Deletions cut 3 bases from V and 0 bases from J, with 11 bases between. The CDR3 consists of 15 residues. The CDR3 DNA reads as TGCGCCAGCAGCTGGGCGGGGAAGAGCACAGATACGCAGTATTTT. Translated: CASSWAGKSTDTQYF.

This clonotype was picked up a small number of times. The chain recombines TRBV10-3 with TRBJ2-5, with D unresolved. Germline V gene data show CDR1 as ENHRY and CDR2 as SYGVKD. V was clipped by 5 bases and J by 7 bases, with 17 bases between them. This CDR3 has 14 amino acids. CDR3 sequence reads: CAISQEATRGTQYF. CDR3 sequence (DNA): TGTGCCATCAGTCAGGAAGCCACTCGTGGGACCCAGTACTTC.

The chain links TRBV20-1 to TRBJ1-1; TRBD1 aligns across 10 bases. The CDR3 consists of 12 residues. The V gene's germline CDR1 is DFQATT and CDR2 SNEGSKA (reference sequence). J lost 8 bases, V lost 2 bases, and 2 bases had no gene match. The CDR3 sequence: CSARWDRGEAFF. CDR3 sequence (DNA): TGCAGTGCTAGATGGGACAGGGGCGAAGCTTTCTTT.

The chain has TRBV7-3 and TRBJ2-7; D is uncertain. V shed 5 bases and J shed 4 bases, with 18 bases lying between them. This CDR3 region has 15 residues. Per the germline V gene, CDR1 is SGHTA and CDR2 is FQGTGA. CDR3 protein: CASSPRTGPRYEQYF. DNA of the CDR3: TGTGCCAGCAGCCCCCGAACTGGGCCAAGGTACGAGCAGTACTTC. The variable domain in full, completed from reference TRBV7-3 and TRBJ2-7, reads GAGVSQTPSNKVTEKGKYVELRCDPISGHTALYWYRQSLGQGPEFLIYFQGTGAADDSGLPNDRFFAVRPEGSVSTLKIQRTERGDSAVYLCASSPRTGPRYEQYFGPGTRLTVT.

This chain uses TRBV11-1 with TRBJ2-6; D is possibly TRBD1 or TRBD2 (5 bases each). The V gene's germline CDR1 is SGHAT and CDR2 FQDESV (reference sequence). Trimming shortened V by 5 bases and J by 2 bases, and 10 bases separated the two germline ends. This CDR3 is 15 amino acids long. The CDR3: CASSAWDPGANVLTF. For the CDR3, the DNA is TGTGCCAGCAGCGCCTGGGACCCTGGGGCCAACGTCCTGACTTTC.

CDR3 residues: CASSYREPGLKRDTQYF. CDR3 bases: TGTGCCAGCAGTTACCGAGAACCGGGTTTAAAGAGGGATACGCAGTATTTT. V usage is TRBV6-5 and J usage is TRBJ2-3; D is ambiguous. The CDR3 totals 17 residues. Germline CDR1 and CDR2: MNHEY and SVGAGI. Trimming cost V 2 bases and J 6 bases, with 21 bases left between them.

The chain couples TRBV29-1 to TRBJ2-3; D not certain. V shed 3 bases and J shed 1 base, with 8 bases lying between them. CDR1 SQVTM and CDR2 ANQGSEA come from the germline V gene. This CDR3 spans 13 amino acids. The CDR3 here is CSVEVVRTDTQYF. The CDR3 coding sequence is TGCAGCGTTGAGGTAGTCCGCACAGATACGCAGTATTTT.

This chain uses TRBV30 with TRBJ2-5; TRBD2 agrees at 16 bases. The CDR3 extends over 18 amino acids. With 3 bases clipped from V and 11 bases from J, the junction kept 18 bases outside the gene matches. Germline values: CDR1 GTSNPN, CDR2 SVGIG (reference sequence). CDR3 bases: TGTGCCTGGAGGAAAGGGACTAGCGGGAGGGAACAGTACAATGAGCAGTACTTC. It codes for CAWRKGTSGREQYNEQYF.

This clonotype was counted between two and nine times. The chain combines TRBV20-1 with TRBJ1-1; D remains ambiguous. The CDR3 extends over 12 amino acids. Germline V gives CDR1 DFQATT, CDR2 SNEGSKA (reference sequence). The V and J ends lost 1 base and 1 base respectively, with 4 bases between them. This CDR3 reads CSARAGNTEAFF. Written as DNA, the CDR3 is TGCAGTGCTAGAGCGGGGAACACTGAAGCTTTCTTT.

The rearrangement uses TRBV12-3 or TRBV12-4 and TRBJ1-2, with D maybe TRBD1 (5 bases). With 1 base removed from V and 5 bases from J, the gap between germline ends came to 8 bases. The CDR3 loop spans 13 amino acids. CDR3 DNA: TGTGCCAGCAGTTTAGATCCAGGGTATGGCTACACCTTC. Residues: CASSLDPGYGYTF.

The chain couples TRBV5-1 to TRBJ2-6; no clear D gene. The CDR3 runs 15 residues. Germline V lookup: CDR1 SGHRS, CDR2 YFSETQ. Trimming cost V 0 bases and J 4 bases, with 8 bases left between them. CDR3 region: CASSLVPGGANVLTF. The CDR3 coding sequence is TGCGCCAGCAGCTTGGTCCCCGGCGGGGCCAACGTCCTGACTTTC.

This clonotype came up a few times. The chain has TRBV10-3 and TRBJ2-6; D gene uncertain. Germline V gene data show CDR1 as ENHRY and CDR2 as SYGVKD. V was shortened by 4 bases and J by 0 bases, with 7 bases between the two germline ends. The CDR3 covers 15 residues. CDR3 bases: TGTGCCATCAGTGGGGCAGGCTCTGGGGCCAACGTCCTGACTTTC. It specifies CAISGAGSGANVLTF.